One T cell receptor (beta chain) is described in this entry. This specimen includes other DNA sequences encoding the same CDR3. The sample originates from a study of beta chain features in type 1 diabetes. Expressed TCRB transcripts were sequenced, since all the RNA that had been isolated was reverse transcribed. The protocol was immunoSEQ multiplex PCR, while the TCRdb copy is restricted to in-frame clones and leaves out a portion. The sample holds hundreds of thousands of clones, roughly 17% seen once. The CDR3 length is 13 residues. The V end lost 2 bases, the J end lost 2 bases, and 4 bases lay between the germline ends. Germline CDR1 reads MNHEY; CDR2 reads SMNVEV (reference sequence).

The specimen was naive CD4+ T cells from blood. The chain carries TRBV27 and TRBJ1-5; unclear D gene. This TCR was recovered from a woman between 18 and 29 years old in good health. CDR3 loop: CASSLRGNQPQHF. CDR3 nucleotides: TGTGCCAGCAGTTTACGCGGCAATCAGCCCCAGCATTTT.